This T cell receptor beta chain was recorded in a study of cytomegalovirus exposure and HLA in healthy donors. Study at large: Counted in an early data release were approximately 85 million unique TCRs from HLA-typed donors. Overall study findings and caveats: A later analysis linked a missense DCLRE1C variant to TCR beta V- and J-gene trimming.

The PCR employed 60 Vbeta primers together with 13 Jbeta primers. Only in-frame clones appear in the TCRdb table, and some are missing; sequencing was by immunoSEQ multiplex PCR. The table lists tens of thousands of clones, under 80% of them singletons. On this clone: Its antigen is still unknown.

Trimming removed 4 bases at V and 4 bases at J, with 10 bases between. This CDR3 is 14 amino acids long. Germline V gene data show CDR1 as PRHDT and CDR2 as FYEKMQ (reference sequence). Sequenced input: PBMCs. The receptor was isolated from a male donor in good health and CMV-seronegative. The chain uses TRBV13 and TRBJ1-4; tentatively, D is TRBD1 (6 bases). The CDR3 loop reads CASSYTGNNEKLFF. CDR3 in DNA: TGTGCCAGCAGCTATACAGGGAATAATGAAAAACTGTTTTTT.